Detailed here is one T cell receptor (beta chain). Its antigen remains unidentified. Base quality data are lacking; no much larger clone is found one base away. The sample originates from a study of shared T cell receptors in the human thymus (dated by TCRdb to the early 2020s). Looking at the study overall: The study examined how self-reactive, shared T-cell receptor alpha chains are generated in the human thymus.

For this chain, trimming is 2 bases at the V end and 2 bases at the J end, and the number of junction bases without a gene match is 8. Including cysteine and phenylalanine, the CDR3 has 16 amino acids. Only the CDR3 region is kept as DNA, spanning 48 bases read in frame from base 1. CDR1 SGHDT and CDR2 YYEEEE were looked up in the germline V gene. Libraries were made using the immunoSEQ multiplex PCR assay. TCRdb's version of the immuneACCESS table is confined to in-frame rearrangements and falls short of the full clone set. An unresolved V gene accounts for under half of the shortfall where checked; the remainder is of unknown origin. Present in this sample are roughly 550,000 clones, about 80% of which were seen just once. The top ten constitute 0.013% of the sample. The sample was also reused in another study, on human thymus T cells. In that second paper, the authors write: In Finland, the donors were immunologically healthy infants who were having open corrective cardiac surgery for congenital heart defects. Thymus tissue was obtained as surgical resects removed during corrective cardiac surgery. Both the thymic and the peripheral blood repertoires appeared to show biased V and J gene segment usage. According to the related research, thymic TCR repertoires were highly overlapping among unrelated individuals. The study characterized TCR alpha and beta repertoires from eight infant thymus samples and four related peripheral blood samples. The cohort included more than 5 male and two female infants, with donor ages spanning 7 to 244 days. Thymocytes were freed from the tissue by mechanical means and kept at -70 degrees C as pellets of 10-30 million cells. A QIAsymphony instrument was used to extract genomic DNA from frozen cell pellets. Using the immunoSEQ multiplex PCR assay, the TCRB and TCRAD loci were amplified from a standardized quantity of quality-controlled genomic DNA. The V(D)J region was spanned by amplicons of a length sufficient to cover the CDR3 and to identify V and J genes. Through the commercial immunoSEQ service, the amplicons were sequenced on an Illumina platform. Primer bias and sequencing errors were corrected as previously described, and TCRAD and TCRB definitions were based on the IMGT database. The repertoires were analysed using immunoSEQ Analyzer 3.0 and VDJTools for basic statistics, V/J segment usage, diversity estimates, rarefaction and pairwise overlap. Diversity was estimated using the Chao1, ChaoE, Efron-Thisted, Shannon and inverse Simpson indices, and was also estimated on datasets down-sampled to the size of the smallest sample. Repertoire overlap was determined by strict matching of CDR3 nucleotide sequence, V gene and J gene, and Jaccard-based multidimensional scaling clustering was applied. On average, approximately 800,000 unique TCRB clonotypes were obtained from thymus samples, compared with about 86,000 from blood samples.

Material for sequencing was thymocytes. The chain is made from TRBV5-6 and TRBJ2-3; the central 7 bases match TRBD2. The source of this sequence is a boy younger than two with a congenital heart defect. Donor details come from another sample of the same person, matched by shared clones. This receptor has the CDR3 CASSFSRERDTDTQYF. The bases read TGTGCCAGCAGCTTTTCGCGGGAGCGGGACACAGATACGCAGTATTTT.